The subject of this entry is one T cell receptor (beta chain). This receptor's antigen is unknown. The record has no base qualities; no much larger clone is one base away. The data derive from a study of T cells in Graves' hyperthyroidism and ophthalmopathy (dated by TCRdb to the late 2010s). Background for the entire study: Peripheral blood samples were taken at initial diagnosis, before any treatment was given. To identify TCR V-J signatures that set the groups apart, the researchers used a discovery cohort of 100 patients, made up of fewer than 50 with Graves' ophthalmopathy and 55 to 65 with stable Graves' hyperthyroidism. An independent validation cohort of around 20 hyperthyroidism patients and approximately 17 patients who later progressed to ophthalmopathy tested prospective prediction of ophthalmopathy. The approximately 90 discovery patients were randomly split 7:3 into training and test sets. In addition, the study compared T-cell repertoires in thyroid tissue and in blood from several Graves' hyperthyroidism patients. After sampling, hyperthyroidism patients received methimazole starting at 30 mg daily, and ophthalmopathy patients received high-dose intravenous methylprednisolone. The paper describes TCR Vbeta CDR3 sequencing of 140 or so peripheral blood samples, made up of approximately 40 ophthalmopathy patients, 70 to 75 hyperthyroidism patients and 17 progressor patients. Here is what the overall study found, with its caveats: Most expanded thyroid clonotypes (frequency above 0.001) were also detected in blood, a finding suggesting that blood repertoires may reflect thyroid immune responses. No statistical method was used to set the sample size in advance, and investigators knew the group allocation. In validation, progression to ophthalmopathy was predicted by the model with around 71% sensitivity and roughly 72% specificity, a median of approximately 7.1 months before onset. A model built on a 13 V-J signature distinguished ophthalmopathy from stable hyperthyroidism, reaching about 88% sensitivity and 81.08% specificity in cross-validation and 80%/75% in testing.

Stable Graves' hyperthyroidism was defined as no progression to ophthalmopathy during 18 months of follow-up. Hyperthyroidism patients were aged 18 to 65 years and newly diagnosed, with disease duration of less than 2 months. The study excluded patients with uncontrolled infections, other autoimmune diseases, pregnancy or lactation. Clinical symptoms, serum thyroxine and TRAb, thyroid ultrasound, and orbital computed tomography formed the basis for the diagnoses. PBMCs were separated from under 12 ml of fresh peripheral blood using Ficoll-Paque density gradient centrifugation. Trizol reagent was used to extract total RNA, and RNA quality was then checked on an Agilent 2100 Bioanalyzer. The germline V gene gives CDR1 as SGHAT and CDR2 as FQNNGV. The CDR3 has 16 amino acids, counting the end cysteine and phenylalanine. CDR3 DNA is the only sequence kept; it has 48 bases, read in frame from the first base. V is cut by 0 bases and J by 0 bases, and the space between the germline ends is 12 bases.

The TCR beta CDR3 regions were amplified from RNA transcripts. The TCR CDR3 was subjected to a first round of RT-PCR using the HTBI primer set and the Qiagen OneStep RT-PCR kit. The libraries were constructed in a second round of multiplex PCR and then size-selected and purified. Sequencing of the libraries was done on an Illumina HiSeq2000 using paired-end 100 bp reads. For the original study's pipeline: Raw data were processed with SOAPnuke, discarding reads with adapters, uncalled bases, mean Phred below 15, or no exact constant-primer or identifier match. COPE v1.2.5 was used to merge the high-quality paired reads, and each unique nucleotide sequence was defined as a clonotype. MiTCR v1.1 was used to align clonotypes to the IMGT TRBV, TRBD and TRBJ reference segments. The analysis was restricted to V-J combinations with a frequency above 0.0001, which together covered over 99% of the repertoires. The TCS score was defined as F50 (clonal expansion) divided by E x V (chaos), with BLOSUM62-based TCRdist calculated between CDR3 peptides within each V-J. Welch's t-statistics and random forest reduced just over 500 V-J features to 13, which were used in a naive Bayes classifier (R e1071). The raw public reads went through TCRdb reprocessing: fastp at Q25, MiXCR clone calling, in-frame beta chains kept. Each CDR3 protein appears once, grouped with its most common genes and DNA. TCRdb's processing, not the authors', yielded these V and J calls. This sample is represented by some 550,000 distinct CDR3 sequences; 20% to 25% of them were singletons. The ten largest clonotypes hold approximately 26% of the sample.

The V and J genes are TRBV11-2 and TRBJ2-7, with the D gene not clear enough to name. Specimen: blood. This receptor was obtained from a man younger than 35 with Graves' hyperthyroidism. The CDR3 protein: CASSLDLAVRSYEQYF. Read as DNA, the sequence is TGTGCCAGCAGCTTAGATCTGGCGGTCCGCTCCTACGAGCAGTACTTC.